This TCR beta chain derives from a study of blood T cell repertoires in COVID-19. About the study: Acute-phase and convalescent COVID-19 samples originated in the United States, Italy and Spain. From T cells, B-cell-depleted T cells, or PBMCs came the material, which was cDNA or gDNA.

CDR1 and CDR2 (germline): SGHRS, YFSETQ. The CDR3 is 13 amino acids. V dropped 0 bases and J dropped 5 bases, with 6 bases sitting between them. In the source study's methods: From reference gene primer amplification, estimates of nucleated cell counts were derived. Clones were read by immunoSEQ multiplex PCR, and TCRdb kept only the in-frame ones, dropping some. That table supplies the V and J calls and clone size; D and trimming were determined from the DNA. The sample comprises roughly 150,000 clones, 80% to 90% of which are singletons, and roughly 14% rests with the top ten. The V call is TRBV5-1, the J call TRBJ1-3; D is undetermined. The material sequenced was peripheral blood. This clonotype originated in a woman aged 40 to 55 with acute or convalescent COVID-19. The CDR3 coding sequence is TGCGCCAGCAGCTTGGCCTTTCGAAACACCATATATTTT. Protein sequence: CASSLAFRNTIYF.